A single sample is the source of the 9 T cell receptor beta chains below, sequenced in a study of radiotherapy plus CTLA-4 blockade in lung cancer. TCRdb's copy holds only in-frame clones and misses some; the assay was immunoSEQ multiplex PCR. The sample lists under 55,000 clones, approximately 85% seen once, with about 3.6% in the top ten. The source material was peripheral blood, sampled from a patient treated with radiotherapy plus ipilimumab. These receptor sequences come from a human donor with non-small cell lung cancer who had stable disease on radiotherapy plus ipilimumab.

This clone was counted a single time. The chain joins TRBV28 to TRBJ2-1, with 8 positions matching TRBD1. With V trimmed by 0 bases and J by 0 bases, 4 bases remained unmatched. Germline loops: CDR1 MDHEN, CDR2 SYDVKM. This CDR3 has 17 amino acids. The CDR3 nucleotides are TGTGCCAGCAGTTTATGGGGACAGGCCGACTCCTACAATGAGCAGTTCTTC. Protein sequence: CASSLWGQADSYNEQFF.

The rearrangement links TRBV28 to TRBJ2-7; 9 nucleotides match TRBD1. CDR1 and CDR2 (germline): MDHEN, SYDVKM. The V and J ends lost 8 bases and 2 bases, in that order; junction bases with no gene match: 4. CDR3 length: 13 amino acids. Here the CDR3 reads CASEQGAAYEQYF. CDR3 coding DNA: TGTGCCAGCGAACAGGGGGCGGCCTACGAGCAGTACTTC.

This chain joins TRBV28 and TRBJ2-2, with 14 bases matching TRBD2. After removal of 2 bases from V and 2 bases from J, the junction contained 7 bases not matched to a gene. The CDR3 contains 19 residues. Germline V gives CDR1 MDHEN, CDR2 SYDVKM. The CDR3 loop is CASSLQGLAGEDNTGELFF. The CDR3 DNA reads as TGTGCCAGCAGTTTACAGGGACTAGCGGGAGAGGACAACACCGGGGAGCTGTTTTTT. Full variable domain (outside the CDR3, taken from reference TRBV28 and TRBJ2-2): DVKVTQSSRYLVKRTGEKVFLECVQDMDHENMFWYRQDPGLGLRLIYFSYDVKMKEKGDIPEGYSVSREKKERFSLILESASTNQTSMYLCASSLQGLAGEDNTGELFFGEGSRLTVL.

The gene calls are TRBV18 and TRBJ1-5, with TRBD1 matching over 8 bases. CDR3 length equals 16 residues. Germline V lookup: CDR1 KGHSH, CDR2 LQKENI. The V and J ends lost 5 bases and 2 bases, in that order; junction bases with no gene match: 8. The CDR3 DNA reads as TGTGCCAGCTCAGCCCAACAGGGGGGGCGCAATCAGCCCCAGCATTTT. The encoded protein is CASSAQQGGRNQPQHF.

The rearrangement uses TRBV14 and TRBJ1-2; 7 bases line up with TRBD1. This CDR3 has 15 residues. CDR1 and CDR2 (germline): SGHDN, FVKESK. J gave up 3 bases and V 4 bases, and 8 bases lay outside the gene matches. CDR3 in DNA: TGTGCCAGCAGCCCATACAGGGGAAATGACTATGGCTACACCTTC. Translated, it gives CASSPYRGNDYGYTF.

The chain is built from TRBV13 and TRBJ2-5, with 9 bases matching TRBD2. With V trimmed by 4 bases and J by 2 bases, 5 bases remained unmatched. This CDR3 has 15 residues. Germline CDR1 reads PRHDT; CDR2 reads FYEKMQ (reference sequence). CDR3 region: CASSYYSGGQETQYF. In DNA form, the CDR3 reads TGTGCCAGCAGCTACTATAGCGGGGGACAAGAGACCCAGTACTTC.

This chain joins TRBV7-7 and TRBJ2-5; 7 bases agree with TRBD1. The V gene end was trimmed by 5 bases and the J gene end by 2 bases; junction bases not matched to a gene: 2. Germline CDR1 reads SSHAT; CDR2 reads FNYEAQ (reference sequence). The CDR3 has 13 amino acids. For the CDR3, the DNA is TGTGCCAGCAGCAAGGGACAGCAAGAGACCCAGTACTTC. It translates to CASSKGQQETQYF.

This clone was detected only once. This sequence joins TRBV18 and TRBJ2-3; the match to TRBD2 covers 11 bases. The CDR3 length is 15 residues. Germline V gives CDR1 KGHSH, CDR2 LQKENI. Unmatched junction bases numbered 4, after V lost 3 bases and J lost 5 bases. CDR3 loop: CASSPLGLAGDTQYF. The CDR3 nucleotides read TGTGCCAGCTCACCTCTCGGACTAGCGGGAGATACGCAGTATTTT.

This clone has only one observation. This CDR3 is CSVVTGGSYEQYF. DNA for the CDR3: TGCAGCGTTGTGACAGGGGGATCCTACGAGCAGTACTTC. The chain has TRBV29-1 and TRBJ2-7, with 9 bases matching TRBD1. This CDR3 is 13 amino acids long. V shed 4 bases, J shed 1 base, and the junction held 2 bases outside the gene matches. CDR1 is SQVTM, CDR2 ANQGSEA, per germline.